This TCR beta chain is drawn from a study of tumor and adjacent non-tumor tissue in lung cancer. Study details: There were 11 to 13 adenocarcinoma, a couple of squamous cell carcinoma and 1 small cell lung cancer cases. Around 4.5 million productive TCRbeta reads were obtained per sample on average.

The library came from three nested PCR rounds adapted from ARM-PCR protocols. TCRdb independently ran MiXCR on the multiplex PCR reads; one entry per CDR3 protein. Of roughly 81,000 distinct CDR3 sequences in the sample, around 70% were seen once. Study observations and caveats: Normal lung showed higher cumulative top 100 clone frequency than tumor.

Turning to this clonotype: What it binds is not known. The junction differs from germline at one of its ends, possibly a read error.

This sample's RNA came from whole unsorted tissue. Sample: lung tumor tissue. The clonotype originates from a woman aged 70-85 years with non-small cell lung cancer.

The DNA for the CDR3 is TGTGCCAGCAGTTTTAGTGCCCAGGCGAATTTACCCCACCACTTT. Its translation is CASSFSAQANLPHHF. The V gene is TRBV12-3 or TRBV12-4, the J gene TRBJ1-6; D gene unclear. The CDR3 totals 15 residues.